The clone carrying this T cell receptor beta chain was observed a few times. The sample originates from a study of sequential checkpoint blockade in melanoma. Study at large: Patients were randomized 1:1 to nivolumab-then-ipilimumab or ipilimumab-then-nivolumab first-line. Both treatment sequences were followed by maintenance nivolumab.

TCRdb's copy holds only in-frame clones and misses some; the assay was immunoSEQ multiplex PCR. The table includes 20,000 or so clones, about 80% detected once. Treatment given: randomized to nivolumab then ipilimumab (arm A) or the reverse (arm B). From thawed PBMCs, live CD3+CD8+ cells negative for CD19 and CD56 were sorted. The CDR3 runs 16 residues. Between the trimmed V and J ends, which lost 5 bases and 0 bases, there was a span of 14 bases. The germline CDR1 and CDR2 sequences are SEHNR and FQNEAQ (reference sequence). The chain joins TRBV7-9 to TRBJ2-1; possible D gene TRBD1, 6 bases. This receptor was taken from a human donor with melanoma. The input for sequencing was CD8+ T cells sorted from blood (inferred from file names), taken from a patient given nivolumab and ipilimumab in sequence. CDR3 sequence (DNA): TGTGCCAGCAGCCCATCAGGGGATAGCTCCTACAATGAGCAGTTCTTC. Its translation is CASSPSGDSSYNEQFF.